What follows describes a single T cell receptor (beta chain). Its antigen is not known. The data are from a study of T cell repertoires in cytomegalovirus infection. About the study: Both recently identified HLA-C-restricted and well-studied HLA-B-restricted CMV epitopes were used in the study. Matching HLA type, along with CMV infection, was indicated by public TCR beta signatures. Regarding the study as a whole: HLA-C-restricted, CMV-specific TCR beta clonotypes were dominant ex vivo.

V gave up 2 bases and J gave up 3 bases; unmatched junction bases: 10. Germline V gene sequence: CDR1 MNHEY, CDR2 SVGEGT. The CDR3 is made up of 18 amino acids. TCRdb ran MiXCR on the reads and lists one entry per CDR3 protein. The table shows 350,000 to 400,000 distinct CDR3 sequences, with about 34% occurring only once. The chain links TRBV6-2 or TRBV6-3 to TRBJ2-1; 10 bases are a match to TRBD2. The TCR sequence derives from a human donor in good health (CMV status not recorded). Some clones in this sample may be carry-over from other donors' samples. The sequencing used cultured PBMCs, collected from culture after CMV antigen stimulation. The CDR3 protein is CASSYASGRNAFYNEQFF. DNA for the CDR3: TGTGCCAGCAGTTACGCTAGCGGGAGAAATGCCTTCTACAATGAGCAGTTCTTC.